The 21 T cell receptor beta chains below were found in one sample sequenced in a study of control samples from healthy donors and cancer patients (dated by TCRdb to the early 2020s). Libraries were constructed by the immunoSEQ multiplex PCR assay. TCRdb carries this immuneACCESS record with in-frame sequences only. Its versions omit some clonotypes, under half of them owing to an unresolved V gene in the studies checked, with the rest unexplained. This sample lists roughly 76,000 clones; less than 95% were detected once. Roughly 6.2% of the sample rests with the top ten. The sequenced sample was blood. These receptor sequences come from a woman aged 40 to 49 in good health.

V and J are TRBV4-2 and TRBJ2-2; D uncertain. Trimming removed 1 base from V and 3 bases from J, with 6 bases in between. CDR1 LGHNA and CDR2 YNFKEQ come from the germline V gene. CDR3 length equals 14 residues. Here the CDR3 reads CASSQGRDTGELFF. CDR3 sequence (DNA): TGTGCCAGCAGCCAAGGTCGGGACACCGGGGAGCTGTTTTTT.

This chain links TRBV11-2 with TRBJ2-5; D possibly corresponds to TRBD1 (6 bases). Germline V gives CDR1 SGHAT, CDR2 FQNNGV. The CDR3 length is 14 residues. Trimming cost V 2 bases and J 5 bases, with 12 bases left between them. For the CDR3, the DNA is TGTGCCAGCAGCTTACAGGGGTTGGAGGAGACCCAGTACTTC. This codes for CASSLQGLEETQYF.

This clone is a singleton in its sample. The chain links TRBV4-1 to TRBJ2-2, with 7 bases that match TRBD1. The CDR3 loop spans 15 amino acids. In germline, CDR1 is MGHRA, CDR2 YSYEKL. Germline trimming cut 4 bases from V and 7 bases from J; bases unmatched to any gene: 9. CDR3 protein: CASSLQTGVDGELFF. CDR3 DNA: TGCGCCAGCAGCCTCCAAACAGGGGTGGACGGGGAGCTGTTTTTT.

The V and J genes are TRBV3-1 (or the pseudogene TRBV3-2) and TRBJ2-7; no reliable D call. V lost 1 base and J 0 bases, leaving 13 bases between the germline ends. CDR1 is LGHDT, CDR2 YNNKEL, per germline (reference sequence). This CDR3 has 16 residues. CDR3 in amino acids: CASSQGVGFSSYEQYF. The CDR3 DNA sequence: TGTGCCAGCAGCCAAGGAGTGGGCTTCTCCTCCTACGAGCAGTACTTC.

The genes are TRBV6-5 and TRBJ1-2, with a tentative D call TRBD1 (5 bases). The CDR3 length is 13 residues. The germline V and J ends were trimmed by 5 bases and 3 bases, with 10 bases remaining between them. Germline V gives CDR1 MNHEY, CDR2 SVGAGI. This chain's CDR3 is CASSSRGYYGYTF. For the CDR3, the DNA is TGTGCCAGCAGTAGCCGGGGCTACTATGGCTACACCTTC.

This sequence joins TRBV7-2 and TRBJ2-7; TRBD2 matches 7 bases. This CDR3 is built from 16 residues. CDR1 and CDR2 from the germline V gene are SGHTA and FQGNSA. The ends lost 1 base at V and 5 bases at J; junction bases unmatched: 11. The CDR3 bases are TGTGCCAGCAGCTTAGGTATTGGGCGGGAGTGGGACGAGCAGTACTTC. It translates to CASSLGIGREWDEQYF.

The V and J genes are TRBV29-1 and TRBJ2-3, with a weak D call TRBD2 (5 bases). Germline V CDR1 and CDR2: SQVTM, ANQGSEA. The ends were cut back, 7 bases at V and 7 bases at J, with 12 bases in the middle. There are 11 residues in the CDR3. CDR3 sequence: CSANGMNTQYF. The DNA of the CDR3 is TGCAGCGCGAACGGGATGAATACGCAGTATTTT.

The V call is TRBV5-8, the J call TRBJ1-5; maybe TRBD1 (6 bases). CDR3 size: 13 residues. Looked up from germline, CDR1 is SGHTS and CDR2 is YDEGEE. V was pared by 7 bases and J by 6 bases, with 14 bases between. The CDR3 DNA reads TGTGCCAGCGGTTTGCAGGGGCCTCAGCCCCAGCATTTT. Translating it yields CASGLQGPQPQHF.

The CDR3 DNA is TGTGCCAGCCTTCTTAATAGCGGCTCTAGCACAGATACGCAGTATTTT. Translation gives CASLLNSGSSTDTQYF. V is TRBV11-2 and J is TRBJ2-3; weak D call: TRBD2 (6 bases). Trimming pared 8 bases from V and 0 bases from J, leaving 18 bases between. Germline assignment: CDR1 SGHAT and CDR2 FQNNGV. The CDR3 spans 16 residues.

V usage is TRBV13 and J usage is TRBJ2-5; TRBD2 matches at 7 bases. CDR3 length equals 15 residues. From germline, CDR1 is PRHDT and CDR2 FYEKMQ (reference sequence). With 1 base clipped from V and 1 base from J, the junction kept 3 bases outside the gene matches. The CDR3 spells CASSLASGAQETQYF. CDR3 nucleotide sequence: TGTGCCAGCAGCTTAGCCAGCGGGGCCCAAGAGACCCAGTACTTC.

The J gene is TRBJ1-3, the V gene TRBV5-1, with 9 bases aligning to TRBD1. Germline CDR1 and CDR2: SGHRS and YFSETQ. CDR3 size: 16 residues. Trimming removed 3 bases from V and 3 bases from J; junction bases left unmatched: 7. This CDR3 reads CASSSLLTGGGNTIYF. Written as DNA, the CDR3 is TGCGCCAGCAGCTCGCTCCTGACAGGGGGTGGAAACACCATATATTTT.

Written as DNA, the CDR3 is TGTGCCAGCAGCTCCCTCGGGGACCGACAGCCCCAGCATTTT. This encodes CASSSLGDRQPQHF. The chain combines TRBV28 with TRBJ1-5, with a possible D match to TRBD1 (5 bases). Germline CDR1 and CDR2: MDHEN and SYDVKM. Trimming removed 6 bases from V and 7 bases from J, with 16 bases in between. This CDR3 has 14 amino acids.

V gene TRBV15 combines with J gene TRBJ1-5, with no clear D. Germline CDR1 is LNHNV and CDR2 is YYDKDF (reference sequence). Trimming cost V 1 base and J 5 bases, with 6 bases left between them. CDR3 length: 13 residues. CDR3 DNA sequence: TGTGCCACCAGCAGAGTTGGGTATCAGCCCCAGCATTTT. Amino acids: CATSRVGYQPQHF.

The chain combines TRBV5-1 with TRBJ1-4; 10 nucleotides agree with TRBD1. V shed 1 base, J shed 7 bases, and the junction held 4 bases outside the gene matches. Germline V gene data show CDR1 as SGHRS and CDR2 as YFSETQ. The CDR3 loop spans 15 amino acids. CDR3 sequence reads: CASSLRGQGSEKLFF. The CDR3 DNA follows: TGCGCCAGCAGCTTGAGGGGACAGGGGAGTGAAAAACTGTTTTTT.

The V call is TRBV2, the J call TRBJ1-4; 8 nucleotides match TRBD1. Germline assignment: CDR1 SNHLY and CDR2 FYNNEI. With V trimmed by 5 bases and J by 8 bases, 7 bases remained unmatched. The CDR3 is made up of 14 amino acids. The CDR3 protein is CASSTDREWEKLFF. DNA for the CDR3: TGTGCCAGCAGTACGGACAGGGAATGGGAAAAACTGTTTTTT.

This clone was detected only once. This chain uses TRBV7-2 with TRBJ2-1, with a weak D call TRBD1 (5 bases). This CDR3 contains 15 residues. V was pared by 1 base and J by 8 bases, with 15 bases between. From germline, CDR1 is SGHTA and CDR2 FQGNSA. The CDR3 sequence: CASSLVWSGAHEQFF. In DNA, the CDR3 is TGTGCCAGCAGCTTAGTGTGGTCTGGGGCACATGAGCAGTTCTTC.

V usage is TRBV27 and J usage is TRBJ2-7; no clear D. Germline V gene data show CDR1 as MNHEY and CDR2 as SMNVEV (reference sequence). The CDR3 has 13 residues. With 3 bases removed from V and 0 bases from J, the gap between germline ends came to 6 bases. CDR3 sequence: CASSLARSYEQYF. The CDR3 nucleotides are TGTGCCAGCAGTTTGGCACGCTCCTACGAGCAGTACTTC.

This chain uses TRBV19 with TRBJ2-1; 8 bases fit TRBD2. This CDR3 comprises 14 residues. Germline trimming cut 6 bases from V and 9 bases from J; bases unmatched to any gene: 10. From germline, CDR1 is LNHDA and CDR2 SQIVND (reference sequence). The CDR3 spells CASRRTSHEGEQFF. Written as DNA, the CDR3 is TGTGCCAGTAGGCGGACTAGCCATGAGGGTGAGCAGTTCTTC.

The CDR3 nucleotides read TGTGCCAGCAGTTACTTAGATGAGCAGTTCTTC. This sequence encodes CASSYLDEQFF. This sequence joins TRBV6-2 or TRBV6-3 and TRBJ2-1; no definite D call. CDR3 length equals 11 residues. Germline V gene data show CDR1 as MNHEY and CDR2 as SVGEGT. V lost 1 base, J lost 8 bases, and 3 bases lay in between.

This clone was picked up one time. The genes are TRBV4-1 and TRBJ1-3, with TRBD1 identical over 9 bases. V trimming: 5 bases; J trimming: 3 bases; junction bases outside the gene matches: 8. Germline values: CDR1 MGHRA, CDR2 YSYEKL. The CDR3 loop spans 16 amino acids. In nucleotides, the CDR3 is TGCGCCAGCAGCTCCCGGACAGGGGAATTTGGAAACACCATATATTTT. This codes for CASSSRTGEFGNTIYF.

The chain employs TRBV7-8 and TRBJ2-1, with 7 bases identical to TRBD2. The J segment lost 8 bases and the V segment lost 2 bases, leaving 9 bases of the junction unmatched. The CDR3 has 15 amino acids. Germline CDR1 SGHVS, CDR2 FQNEAQ. The CDR3 DNA is TGTGCCAGCAGCTTATTTGGGAGGGCCTTAGATGAGCAGTTCTTC. Translating gives CASSLFGRALDEQFF.